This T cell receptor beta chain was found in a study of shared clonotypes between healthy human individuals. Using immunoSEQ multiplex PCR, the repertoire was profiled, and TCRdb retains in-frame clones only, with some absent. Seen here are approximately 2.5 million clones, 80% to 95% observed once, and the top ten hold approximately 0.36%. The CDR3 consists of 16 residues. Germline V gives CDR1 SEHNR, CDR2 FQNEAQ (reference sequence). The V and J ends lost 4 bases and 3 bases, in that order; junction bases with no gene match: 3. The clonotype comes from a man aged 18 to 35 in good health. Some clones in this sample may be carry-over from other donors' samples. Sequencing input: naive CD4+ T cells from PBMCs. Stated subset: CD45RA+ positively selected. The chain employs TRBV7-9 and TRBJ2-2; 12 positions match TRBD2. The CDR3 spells CASSSRLAGDTGELFF. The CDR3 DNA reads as TGTGCCAGCAGCTCAAGACTAGCGGGAGACACCGGGGAGCTGTTTTTT.